The source of this T cell receptor (beta chain) is a study of graft-versus-host responses after intestinal transplantation. In the study overall: All of the recipients had induction that used anti-thymocyte globulin, then tacrolimus and steroids for two to four years.

The table came from immunoSEQ multiplex PCR; TCRdb's copy has only in-frame clones and leaves some out. The sample includes approximately 110,000 clones, just under 95% of them seen just once. Points on this clone: Its antigen remains unidentified.

The CDR3 totals 13 residues. Germline-derived CDR1 and CDR2 are MGHRA and YSYEKL. The V end lost 5 bases, the J end lost 4 bases, and 9 bases lay between the germline ends. Points from the study as a whole: Early after transplant, HvG declines were associated with peak levels of circulating GvH clones. Graft-versus-host to host-versus-graft clonal ratios in allografts were high in patients with graft-donor T cell macrochimerism. Recipient bone marrow held GvH clones, some seen earlier in ileum or blood.

Here the sequenced sample was unstimulated CD8+ T cells sorted from spleen or lymph node cells, taken before transplant. The gene calls are TRBV4-1 and TRBJ2-1; no clear D gene. The receptor's source is a human donor who was the organ donor for an intestinal transplant. In DNA form, the CDR3 reads TGCGCCAGCAGCGCCCCCGATTACAATGAGCAGTTCTTC. Protein sequence: CASSAPDYNEQFF.